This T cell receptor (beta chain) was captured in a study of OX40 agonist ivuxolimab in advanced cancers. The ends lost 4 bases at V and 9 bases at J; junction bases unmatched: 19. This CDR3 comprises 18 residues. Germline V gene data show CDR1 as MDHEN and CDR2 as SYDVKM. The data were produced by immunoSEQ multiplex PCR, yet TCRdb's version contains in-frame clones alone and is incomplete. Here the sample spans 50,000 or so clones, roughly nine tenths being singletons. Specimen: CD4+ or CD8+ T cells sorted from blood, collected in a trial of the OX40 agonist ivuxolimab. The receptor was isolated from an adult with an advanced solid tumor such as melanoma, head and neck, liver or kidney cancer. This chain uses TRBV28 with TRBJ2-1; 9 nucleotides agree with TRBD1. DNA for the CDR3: TGTGCCAGCAGTTCGCTCAATACCGGGACAGGGAGGCCGGGTGAGCAGTTCTTC. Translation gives CASSSLNTGTGRPGEQFF.